This TCR beta chain was recorded in a study of T cell clonality in common variable immunodeficiency. General study points: Fewer TCRbeta clones were shared among CVID subjects than controls.

This clone has ten or more counts. Its antigen is currently unknown. Read coverage stops 3 residues before the CDR3 terminus; the germline J gene supplies the remainder. Trimming removed 4 bases from V and 3 bases from J, with 6 bases in between. The germline gives CDR1 ENHRY, CDR2 SYGVKD. This CDR3 spans 12 amino acids. Blood samples were heparinized, 5 to 8 ml per donor. Profiling relied on immunoSEQ multiplex PCR, and the TCRdb table lists in-frame clones only, not all of them. The table lists over 30,000 clones, with no singletons. Specimen: peripheral blood mononuclear cells. V gene TRBV10-3 combines with J gene TRBJ1-2; D not resolved. The TCR sequence derives from a person aged 18 to 75 in good health. The covered CDR3 bases are TGTGCCATCAGTGGCAGTGACTATGGC. Its translation: CAISGSDYG. From start to end, the CDR3 is CAISGSDYGYTF.